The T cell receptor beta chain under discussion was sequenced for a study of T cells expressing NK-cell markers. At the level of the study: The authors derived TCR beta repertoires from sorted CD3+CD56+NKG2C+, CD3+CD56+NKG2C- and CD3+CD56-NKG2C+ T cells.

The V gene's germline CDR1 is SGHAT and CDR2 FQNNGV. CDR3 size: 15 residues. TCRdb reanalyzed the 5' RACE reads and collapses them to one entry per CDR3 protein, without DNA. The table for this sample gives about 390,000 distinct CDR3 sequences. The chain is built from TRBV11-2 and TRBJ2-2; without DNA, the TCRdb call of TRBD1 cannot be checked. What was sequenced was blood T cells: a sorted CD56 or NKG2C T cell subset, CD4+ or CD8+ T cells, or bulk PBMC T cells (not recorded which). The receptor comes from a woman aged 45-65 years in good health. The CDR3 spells CASRKPGQGAGELFF.